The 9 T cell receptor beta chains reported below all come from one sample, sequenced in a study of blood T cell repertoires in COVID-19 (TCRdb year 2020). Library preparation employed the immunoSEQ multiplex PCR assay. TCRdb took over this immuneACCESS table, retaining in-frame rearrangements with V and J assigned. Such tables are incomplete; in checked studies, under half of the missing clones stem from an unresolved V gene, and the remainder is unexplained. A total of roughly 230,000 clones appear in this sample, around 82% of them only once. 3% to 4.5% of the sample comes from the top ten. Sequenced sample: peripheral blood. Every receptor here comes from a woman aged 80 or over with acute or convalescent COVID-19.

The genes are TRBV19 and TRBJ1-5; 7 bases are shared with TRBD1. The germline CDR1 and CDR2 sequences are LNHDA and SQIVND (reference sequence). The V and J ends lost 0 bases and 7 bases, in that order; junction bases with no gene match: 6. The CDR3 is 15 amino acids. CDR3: CASSIEGQSHQPQHF. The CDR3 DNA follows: TGTGCCAGTAGTATAGAGGGACAGTCTCACCAGCCCCAGCATTTT.

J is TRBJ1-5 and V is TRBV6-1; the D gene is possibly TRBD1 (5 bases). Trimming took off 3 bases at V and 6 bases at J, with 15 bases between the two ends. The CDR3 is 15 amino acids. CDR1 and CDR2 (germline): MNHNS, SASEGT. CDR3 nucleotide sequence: TGTGCCAGCAGTGAGATAGGTGGGGCTAGTCAGCCCCAGCATTTT. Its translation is CASSEIGGASQPQHF.

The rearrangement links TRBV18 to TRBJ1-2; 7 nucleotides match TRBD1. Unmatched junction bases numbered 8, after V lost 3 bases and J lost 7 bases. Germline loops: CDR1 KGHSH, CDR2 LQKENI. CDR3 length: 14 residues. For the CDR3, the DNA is TGTGCCAGCTCACCCAACAGGGGACAAAGTGGCTACACCTTC. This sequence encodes CASSPNRGQSGYTF.

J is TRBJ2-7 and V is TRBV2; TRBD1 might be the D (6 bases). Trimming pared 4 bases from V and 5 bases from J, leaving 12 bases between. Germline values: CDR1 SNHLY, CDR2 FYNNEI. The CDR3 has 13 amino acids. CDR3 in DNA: TGTGCCAGCAGTGTACAGGGTACCCACGAGCAGTACTTC. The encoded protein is CASSVQGTHEQYF. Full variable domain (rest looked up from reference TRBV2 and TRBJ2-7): EPEVTQTPSHQVTQMGQEVILRCVPISNHLYFYWYRQILGQKVEFLVSFYNNEISEKSEIFDDQFSVERPDGSNFTLKIRSTKLEDSAMYFCASSVQGTHEQYFGPGTRLTVT.

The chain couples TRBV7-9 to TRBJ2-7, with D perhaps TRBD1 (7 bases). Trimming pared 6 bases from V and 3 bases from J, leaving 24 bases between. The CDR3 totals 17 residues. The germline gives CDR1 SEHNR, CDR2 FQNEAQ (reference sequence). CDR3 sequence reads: CASSKIALTGRFYEQYF. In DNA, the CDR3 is TGTGCCAGCAGTAAAATCGCATTGACAGGGAGGTTCTACGAGCAGTACTTC.

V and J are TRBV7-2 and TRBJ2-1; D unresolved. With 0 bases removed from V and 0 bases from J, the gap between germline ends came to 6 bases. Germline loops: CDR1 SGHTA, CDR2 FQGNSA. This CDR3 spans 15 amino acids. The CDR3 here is CASSLAVSSYNEQFF. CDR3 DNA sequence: TGTGCCAGCAGCTTAGCGGTTAGCTCCTACAATGAGCAGTTCTTC. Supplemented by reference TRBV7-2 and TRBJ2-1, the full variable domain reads GAGVSQSPSNKVTEKGKDVELRCDPISGHTALYWYRQSLGQGLEFLIYFQGNSAPDKSGLPSDRFSAERTGGSVSTLTIQRTQQEDSAVYLCASSLAVSSYNEQFFGPGTRLTVL.

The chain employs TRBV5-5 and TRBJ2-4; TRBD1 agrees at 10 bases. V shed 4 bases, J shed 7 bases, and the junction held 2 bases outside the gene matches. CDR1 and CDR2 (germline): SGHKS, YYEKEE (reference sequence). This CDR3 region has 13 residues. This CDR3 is CASSPGQGNIQYF. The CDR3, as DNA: TGTGCCAGCAGCCCGGGACAGGGGAACATTCAGTACTTC.

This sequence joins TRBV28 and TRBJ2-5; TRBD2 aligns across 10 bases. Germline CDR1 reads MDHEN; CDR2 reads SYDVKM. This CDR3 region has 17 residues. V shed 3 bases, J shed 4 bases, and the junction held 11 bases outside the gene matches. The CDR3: CASSLGGTSVPSETQYF. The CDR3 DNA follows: TGTGCCAGCAGTTTGGGAGGGACTAGCGTCCCCTCAGAGACCCAGTACTTC.

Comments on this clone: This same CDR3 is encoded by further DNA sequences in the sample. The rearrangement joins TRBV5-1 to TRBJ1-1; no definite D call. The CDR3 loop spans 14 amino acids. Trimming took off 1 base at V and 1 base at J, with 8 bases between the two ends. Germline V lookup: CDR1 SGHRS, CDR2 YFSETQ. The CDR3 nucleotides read TGCGCCAGCAGCTTGCGAACTGGGAACACTGAAGCTTTCTTT. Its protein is CASSLRTGNTEAFF. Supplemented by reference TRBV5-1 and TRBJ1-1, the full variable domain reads KAGVTQTPRYLIKTRGQQVTLSCSPISGHRSVSWYQQTPGQGLQFLFEYFSETQRNKGNFPGRFSGRQFSNSRSEMNVSTLELGDSALYLCASSLRTGNTEAFFGQGTRLTVV.